This T cell receptor beta chain was profiled in a study of beta chain features in type 1 diabetes. This clone was seen more than once but under ten times. Its specificity is not known. TCRB transcripts that were expressed got sequenced, as all of the isolated RNA had been reverse transcribed. The study sequenced naive, central memory and regulatory T cell samples to an average of about 3.8 million reads. Clones were read by immunoSEQ multiplex PCR, and TCRdb kept only the in-frame ones, dropping some. This table has about 130,000 clones, just over 9% appearing once. Sorted populations all had greater than 98% purity. Findings of the study overall: In the patient group, naive, central memory and Treg TCRB repertoires seemed more alike than in the healthy donor group. More deletions and fewer insertions at VDJ junctions were seen in type 1 diabetes patients.

Looked up from germline, CDR1 is LGHNA and CDR2 is YSLEER. V lost 1 base to trimming and J lost 5 bases; unmatched junction nucleotides: 3. The CDR3 length is 16 residues. What was sequenced was central memory CD4+ T cells from blood. V and J are TRBV4-3 and TRBJ2-5; 14 positions agree with TRBD2. The source is a man aged 18 to 30 in good health. The DNA for the CDR3 is TGCGCCAGCAGCCAAGGACTAGCGGGGGGGCGTGAGACCCAGTACTTC. Translated: CASSQGLAGGRETQYF.